One T cell receptor beta chain is described in this entry. The antigen remains undetermined. Generated by immunoSEQ multiplex PCR, the TCRdb table keeps only in-frame clones and is missing some. The sample has some 72,000 clones, about four fifths seen once. This record comes from a study of T cells in localized non-small cell lung cancer. Overall study results and limits: Overall survival was longer when the density of T cells in the blood was higher. Compared with tumor, uninvolved adjacent lung displayed greater T cell clonality, ranking highest overall. Researchers found a median approximately 55 of the top 100 tumor clones in adjacent lung.

In germline, CDR1 is SGHTA, CDR2 FQGTGA. This CDR3 has 16 residues. V dropped 0 bases and J dropped 0 bases, with 11 bases sitting between them. The chain carries TRBV7-3 and TRBJ1-1; no firm D call. This receptor was identified in a man aged 35-75 years with stage I lung adenocarcinoma. This specimen was peripheral blood, taken before any cancer treatment. The CDR3 is CASSLTTDLMNTEAFF. The CDR3, as DNA: TGTGCCAGCAGCTTAACCACGGACCTAATGAACACTGAAGCTTTCTTT.